What follows is one T cell receptor beta chain and its context. The data originate from a study of control samples from healthy donors and cancer patients. Profiling relied on immunoSEQ multiplex PCR, and the TCRdb table lists in-frame clones only, not all of them. The sample has around 120,000 clones; approximately 88% are singletons. The CDR3 contains 16 residues. Trimming took 3 bases from V and 7 from J; bases not matched to a gene: 8. Germline V gene lookup returns CDR1 SNHLY and CDR2 FYNNEI. The sequenced sample consisted of blood. This receptor was identified in a man aged 40-55 years in good health. The rearrangement uses TRBV2 and TRBJ1-4, with TRBD1 identical over 10 bases. CDR3 bases: TGTGCCAGCAGTGAGGGACAGGGGAGGAGCGGTGAAAAACTGTTTTTT. Encoded protein: CASSEGQGRSGEKLFF.